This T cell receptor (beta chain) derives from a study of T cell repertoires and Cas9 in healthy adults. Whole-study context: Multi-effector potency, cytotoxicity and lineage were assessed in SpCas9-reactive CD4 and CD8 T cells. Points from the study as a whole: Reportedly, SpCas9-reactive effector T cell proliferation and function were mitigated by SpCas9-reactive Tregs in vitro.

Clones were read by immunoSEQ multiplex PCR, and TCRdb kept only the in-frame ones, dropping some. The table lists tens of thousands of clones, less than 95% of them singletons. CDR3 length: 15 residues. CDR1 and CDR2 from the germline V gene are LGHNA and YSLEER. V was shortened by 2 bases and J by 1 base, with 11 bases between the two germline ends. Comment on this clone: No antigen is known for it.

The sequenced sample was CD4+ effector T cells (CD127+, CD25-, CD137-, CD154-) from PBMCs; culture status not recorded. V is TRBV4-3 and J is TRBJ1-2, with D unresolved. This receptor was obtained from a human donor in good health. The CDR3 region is CASSQPTEGNYGYTF. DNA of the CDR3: TGCGCCAGCAGCCAACCGACCGAAGGTAACTATGGCTACACCTTC.